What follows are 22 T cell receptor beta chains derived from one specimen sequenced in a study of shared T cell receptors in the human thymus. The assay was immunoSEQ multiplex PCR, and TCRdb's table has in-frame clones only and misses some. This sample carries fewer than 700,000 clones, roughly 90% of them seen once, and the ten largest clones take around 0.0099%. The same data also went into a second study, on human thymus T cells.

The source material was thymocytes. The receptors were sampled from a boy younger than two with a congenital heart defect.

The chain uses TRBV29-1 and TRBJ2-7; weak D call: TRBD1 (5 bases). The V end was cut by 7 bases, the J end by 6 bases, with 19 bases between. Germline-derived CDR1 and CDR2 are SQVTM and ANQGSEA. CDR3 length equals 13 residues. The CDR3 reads CSAQGGVPSEQYF. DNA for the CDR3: TGCAGCGCTCAGGGTGGGGTCCCTTCCGAGCAGTACTTC.

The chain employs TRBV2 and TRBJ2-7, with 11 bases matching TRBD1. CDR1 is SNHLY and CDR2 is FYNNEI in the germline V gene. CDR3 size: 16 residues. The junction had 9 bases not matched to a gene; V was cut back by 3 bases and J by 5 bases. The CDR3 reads CASSDPSGQGANEQYF. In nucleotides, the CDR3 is TGTGCCAGCAGTGACCCTAGCGGACAGGGGGCCAACGAGCAGTACTTC.

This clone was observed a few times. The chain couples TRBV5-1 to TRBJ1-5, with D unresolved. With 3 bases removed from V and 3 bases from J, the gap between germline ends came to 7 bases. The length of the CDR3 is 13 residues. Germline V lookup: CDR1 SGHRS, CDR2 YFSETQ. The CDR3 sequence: CASSWSPNQPQHF. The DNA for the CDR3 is TGCGCCAGCAGCTGGAGTCCCAATCAGCCCCAGCATTTT.

The DNA of the CDR3 is TGTGCCATCTCGAGGGGGGGAGATACGCAGTATTTT. As protein: CAISRGGDTQYF. This rearrangement joins TRBV10-3 to TRBJ2-3, with D perhaps TRBD2 (7 bases). The CDR3 is 12 amino acids. V was shortened by 8 bases and J by 5 bases, with 11 bases between the two germline ends. CDR1 and CDR2 from the germline V gene are ENHRY and SYGVKD.

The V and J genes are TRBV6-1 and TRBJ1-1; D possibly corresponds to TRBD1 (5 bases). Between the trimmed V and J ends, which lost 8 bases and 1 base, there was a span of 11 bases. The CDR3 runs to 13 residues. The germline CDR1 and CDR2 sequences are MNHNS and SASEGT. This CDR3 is CASGGSGNTEAFF. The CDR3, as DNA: TGTGCCAGCGGGGGGTCAGGGAACACTGAAGCTTTCTTT.

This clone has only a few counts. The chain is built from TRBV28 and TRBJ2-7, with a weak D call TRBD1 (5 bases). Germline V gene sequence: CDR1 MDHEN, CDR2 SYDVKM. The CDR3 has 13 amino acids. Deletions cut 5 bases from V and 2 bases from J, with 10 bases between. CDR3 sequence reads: CASSPVGPYEQYF. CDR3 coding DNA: TGTGCCAGCAGTCCTGTGGGGCCCTACGAGCAGTACTTC. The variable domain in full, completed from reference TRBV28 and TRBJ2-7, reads DVKVTQSSRYLVKRTGEKVFLECVQDMDHENMFWYRQDPGLGLRLIYFSYDVKMKEKGDIPEGYSVSREKKERFSLILESASTNQTSMYLCASSPVGPYEQYFGPGTRLTVT.

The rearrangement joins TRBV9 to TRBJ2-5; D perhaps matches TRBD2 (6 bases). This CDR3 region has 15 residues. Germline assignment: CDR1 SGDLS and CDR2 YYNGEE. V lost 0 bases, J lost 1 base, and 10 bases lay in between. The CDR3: CASSVVGRGQETQYF. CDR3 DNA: TGTGCCAGCAGCGTAGTAGGGCGGGGCCAAGAGACCCAGTACTTC. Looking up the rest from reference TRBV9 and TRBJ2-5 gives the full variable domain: DSGVTQTPKHLITATGQRVTLRCSPRSGDLSVYWYQQSLDQGLQFLIQYYNGEERAKGNILERFSAQQFPDLHSELNLSSLELGDSALYFCASSVVGRGQETQYFGPGTRLLVL.

The CDR3 here is CASSEGTGPYNEQFF. Here the CDR3 DNA reads TGTGCCAGCAGTGAAGGGACAGGACCCTACAATGAGCAGTTCTTC. The chain combines TRBV6-1 with TRBJ2-1; TRBD1 matches 7 bases. The CDR3 covers 15 residues. Looked up from germline, CDR1 is MNHNS and CDR2 is SASEGT. J was trimmed by 2 bases and V by 1 base; bases with no gene match: 2.

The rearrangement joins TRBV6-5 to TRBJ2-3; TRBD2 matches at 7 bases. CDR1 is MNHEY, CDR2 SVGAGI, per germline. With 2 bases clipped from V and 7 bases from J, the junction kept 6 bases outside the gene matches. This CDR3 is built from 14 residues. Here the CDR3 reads CASSYEVAGNTQYF. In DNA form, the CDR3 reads TGTGCCAGCAGTTACGAAGTAGCGGGCAATACGCAGTATTTT.

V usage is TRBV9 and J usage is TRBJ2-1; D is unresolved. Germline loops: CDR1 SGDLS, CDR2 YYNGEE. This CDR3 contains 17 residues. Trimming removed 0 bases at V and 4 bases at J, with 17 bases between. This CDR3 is CASSVAEAAPPYNEQFF. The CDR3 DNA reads TGTGCCAGCAGCGTAGCTGAGGCAGCCCCACCTTACAATGAGCAGTTCTTC.

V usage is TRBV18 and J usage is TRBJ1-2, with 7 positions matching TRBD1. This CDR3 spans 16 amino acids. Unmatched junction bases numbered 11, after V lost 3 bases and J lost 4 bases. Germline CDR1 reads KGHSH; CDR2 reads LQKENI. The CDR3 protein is CASSPGDSGIFYGYTF. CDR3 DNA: TGTGCCAGCTCACCCGGGGACAGTGGTATCTTCTATGGCTACACCTTC.

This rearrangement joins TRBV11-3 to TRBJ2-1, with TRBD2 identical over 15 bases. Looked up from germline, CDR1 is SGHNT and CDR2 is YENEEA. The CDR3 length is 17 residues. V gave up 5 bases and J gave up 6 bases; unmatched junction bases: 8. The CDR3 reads CASSPGLAGGPFNEQFF. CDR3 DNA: TGTGCCAGCAGCCCCGGACTAGCGGGAGGGCCTTTCAATGAGCAGTTCTTC. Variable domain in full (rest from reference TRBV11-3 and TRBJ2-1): EAGVVQSPRYKIIEKKQPVAFWCNPISGHNTLYWYLQNLGQGPELLIRYENEEAVDDSQLPKDRFSAERLKGVDSTLKIQPAELGDSAVYLCASSPGLAGGPFNEQFFGPGTRLTVL.

CDR3 sequence (DNA): TGTGCCAGTAGTATGGGGGACAGGGGAGGCAATCAGCCCCAGCATTTT. This gives the protein CASSMGDRGGNQPQHF. The chain combines TRBV19 with TRBJ1-5; 10 bases fit TRBD1. The CDR3 is made up of 16 amino acids. Germline CDR1 is LNHDA and CDR2 is SQIVND (reference sequence). V lost 3 bases, J lost 2 bases, and 4 bases stayed unmatched.

The CDR3 DNA is TGCGCCAGCAGCCAAGTGGAGAGACAGGACCCCAATGAGCAGTTCTTC. Translating it yields CASSQVERQDPNEQFF. V is TRBV4-3 and J is TRBJ2-1; D is perhaps TRBD1 (6 bases). The V gene lost 1 base and the J gene lost 6 bases, with 16 bases spanning the gap. CDR1 and CDR2 (germline): LGHNA, YSLEER. The CDR3 totals 16 residues.

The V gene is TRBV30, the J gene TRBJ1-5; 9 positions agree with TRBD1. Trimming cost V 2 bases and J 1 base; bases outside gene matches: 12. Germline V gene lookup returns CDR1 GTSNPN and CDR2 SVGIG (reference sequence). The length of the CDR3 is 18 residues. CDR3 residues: CAWSPTPPTGGSNQPQHF. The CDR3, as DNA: TGTGCCTGGAGTCCCACCCCCCCGACAGGGGGGAGCAATCAGCCCCAGCATTTT.

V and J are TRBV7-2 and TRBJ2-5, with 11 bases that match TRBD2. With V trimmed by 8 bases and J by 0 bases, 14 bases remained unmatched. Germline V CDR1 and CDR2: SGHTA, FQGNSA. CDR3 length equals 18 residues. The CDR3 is CASPPGLAGGEYQETQYF. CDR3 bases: TGTGCCAGCCCGCCTGGCCTAGCGGGAGGAGAGTACCAAGAGACCCAGTACTTC.

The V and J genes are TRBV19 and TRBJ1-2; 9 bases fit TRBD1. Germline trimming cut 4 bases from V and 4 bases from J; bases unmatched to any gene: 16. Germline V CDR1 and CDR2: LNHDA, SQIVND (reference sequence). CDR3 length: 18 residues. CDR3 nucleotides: TGTGCCAGTAGTAGTCCGGAGGACAGGGGCCCCTTGGGCTATGGCTACACCTTC. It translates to CASSSPEDRGPLGYGYTF.

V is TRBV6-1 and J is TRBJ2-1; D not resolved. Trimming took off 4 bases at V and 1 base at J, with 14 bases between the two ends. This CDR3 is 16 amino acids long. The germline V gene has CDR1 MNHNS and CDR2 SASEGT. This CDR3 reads CASSARGSPSYNEQFF. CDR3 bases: TGTGCCAGCAGTGCCCGCGGCTCCCCTTCCTACAATGAGCAGTTCTTC.

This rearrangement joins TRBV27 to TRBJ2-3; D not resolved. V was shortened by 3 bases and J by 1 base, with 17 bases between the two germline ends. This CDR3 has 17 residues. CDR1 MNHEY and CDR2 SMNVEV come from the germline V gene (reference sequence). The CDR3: CASSLYQRSEGTDTQYF. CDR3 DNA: TGTGCCAGCAGTTTGTATCAGCGTAGTGAGGGCACAGATACGCAGTATTTT.

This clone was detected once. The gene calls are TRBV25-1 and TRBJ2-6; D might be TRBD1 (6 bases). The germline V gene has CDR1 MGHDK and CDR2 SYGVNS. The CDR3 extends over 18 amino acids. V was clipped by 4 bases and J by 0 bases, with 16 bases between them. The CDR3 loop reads CASSAIRGPGSGANVLTF. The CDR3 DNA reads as TGTGCCAGCAGTGCAATCAGGGGACCCGGCTCTGGGGCCAACGTCCTGACTTTC. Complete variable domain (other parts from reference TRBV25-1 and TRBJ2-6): EADIYQTPRYLVIGTGKKITLECSQTMGHDKMYWYQQDPGMELHLIHYSYGVNSTEKGDLSSESTVSRIRTEHFPLTLESARPSHTSQYLCASSAIRGPGSGANVLTFGAGSRLTVL.

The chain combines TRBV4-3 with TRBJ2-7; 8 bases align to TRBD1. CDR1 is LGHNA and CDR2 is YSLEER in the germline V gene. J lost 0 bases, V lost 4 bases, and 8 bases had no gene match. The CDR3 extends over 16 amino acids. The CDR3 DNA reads TGCGCCAGCAGCCCATACCGGGACAGGCCCTCCTACGAGCAGTACTTC. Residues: CASSPYRDRPSYEQYF.

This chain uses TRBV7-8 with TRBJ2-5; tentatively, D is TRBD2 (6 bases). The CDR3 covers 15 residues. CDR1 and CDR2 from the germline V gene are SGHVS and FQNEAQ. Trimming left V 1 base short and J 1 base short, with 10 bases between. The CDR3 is CASSLESEGQETQYF. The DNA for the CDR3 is TGTGCCAGCAGCTTAGAGTCGGAGGGCCAAGAGACCCAGTACTTC.